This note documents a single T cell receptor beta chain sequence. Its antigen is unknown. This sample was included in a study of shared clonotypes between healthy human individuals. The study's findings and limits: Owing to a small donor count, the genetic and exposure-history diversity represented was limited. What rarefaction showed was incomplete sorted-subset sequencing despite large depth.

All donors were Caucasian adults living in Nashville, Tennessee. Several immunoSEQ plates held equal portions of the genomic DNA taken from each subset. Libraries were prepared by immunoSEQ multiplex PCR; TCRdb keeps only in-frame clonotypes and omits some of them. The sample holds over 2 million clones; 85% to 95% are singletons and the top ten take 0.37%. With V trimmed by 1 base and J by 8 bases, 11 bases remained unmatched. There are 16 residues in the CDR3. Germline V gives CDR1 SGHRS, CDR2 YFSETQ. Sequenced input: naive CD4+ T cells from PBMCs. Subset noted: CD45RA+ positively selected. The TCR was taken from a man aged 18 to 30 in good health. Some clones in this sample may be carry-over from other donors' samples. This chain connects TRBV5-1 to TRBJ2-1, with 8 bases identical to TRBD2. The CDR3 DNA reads TGCGCCAGCAGCTTGCCTCCAGCGGGAGCGGGGGATGAGCAGTTCTTC. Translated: CASSLPPAGAGDEQFF.